The rows below give T cell receptor beta chains drawn from one sample of a study of blood T cell repertoires in COVID-19. Sequenced by immunoSEQ multiplex PCR; TCRdb stores in-frame clones only, minus some. The sample lists 37,000 or so clones; over 65% were seen once. Sequencing was done on a sample of peripheral blood. These receptors were taken from a man in his 60s with active COVID-19. CDR3s include the opening cysteine and the closing phenylalanine or tryptophan.

v_gene,j_gene,len,CDR3aa
TRBV4-3,TRBJ1-2,16,CASSQDGAGGAYGYTF
TRBV7-2,TRBJ2-1,16,CASSFSTTSGKAEQFF
TRBV30,TRBJ2-4,12,CAWKRDENIQYF
TRBV6-2/TRBV6-3,TRBJ1-4,13,CASSYGRSEKLFF
TRBV6-5,TRBJ2-7,13,CASIRTGTYEQYF
TRBV14,TRBJ2-1,15,CASSRDPGQPNEQFF
TRBV20-1,TRBJ1-6,11,CSAGQGPSTSF
TRBV5-1,TRBJ2-5,14,CASSNPRDQETQYF
TRBV15,TRBJ2-7,16,CATSNGTSGRHYEQYF
TRBV7-9,TRBJ2-6,17,CATIPGTGIAGANVLTF
TRBV9,TRBJ2-1,15,CASSSAGVGYNEQFF
TRBV6-2/TRBV6-3,TRBJ1-1,15,CASSPTRQGSTEAFF
TRBV7-9,TRBJ2-4,17,CASSSPEQGLAKNIQYF
TRBV27,TRBJ1-2,14,CASSYRTSEGGYTF
TRBV7-2,TRBJ1-1,14,CASSLNGGITEAFF
TRBV19,TRBJ2-3,17,CASSTGEAGIGTDTQYF
TRBV30,TRBJ1-1,12,CAWSVVFTEAFF
TRBV5-1,TRBJ2-5,16,CASSLGGTGLQETQYF
TRBV9,TRBJ1-4,13,CASSDWEGEKLFF
TRBV6-1,TRBJ1-6,17,CASSEALGHLVNSPLHF
TRBV6-1,TRBJ1-5,16,CASSARTGSSNQPQHF
TRBV24-1,TRBJ2-6,19,CATSDFAGAVNSGANVLTF
TRBV4-2,TRBJ2-5,14,CASSRTSGGETQYF
TRBV4-2,TRBJ2-1,15,CASSQPGQLYNEQFF
TRBV14,TRBJ1-3,14,CASTKQGVGNTIYF
TRBV30,TRBJ1-1,13,CAWRGAVNTEAFF
TRBV28,TRBJ1-2,15,CASSGTVSSGYGYTF
TRBV4-3,TRBJ2-5,15,CASSQAWGGKETQYF
TRBV12-3/TRBV12-4,TRBJ1-1,12,CASSPGGTEAFF
TRBV19,TRBJ2-1,16,CASIGLGGWGSNEQFF
TRBV2,TRBJ1-5,15,CASSEAGVGNQPQHF
TRBV9,TRBJ2-5,14,CASSAIVAGETQYF
TRBV6-5,TRBJ2-2,13,CASSLVEAGELFF
TRBV5-1,TRBJ2-1,15,CASSLVAGGSYEQFF
TRBV5-1,TRBJ1-1,16,CASSLGPGQGGTEAFF
TRBV6-2/TRBV6-3,TRBJ2-3,15,CASSYPPTSAGTQYF